One and the same sample provided the 5 T cell receptor beta chains below, sequenced in a study of graft-versus-host responses after intestinal transplantation. For these TCRs, the target antigens are not known. Assay: immunoSEQ multiplex PCR; the TCRdb copy retains only in-frame clones and omits some. The repertoire consists of about 81,000 clones, with around 93% occurring once and the leading ten covering 0.3% to 0.45%. The material was unstimulated CD4+ T cells sorted from spleen or lymph node cells, obtained before transplant. Source of these receptors: a human donor who was the organ donor for an intestinal transplant.

V is TRBV9 and J is TRBJ1-1; 7 nucleotides agree with TRBD1. This CDR3 is built from 17 residues. Per germline, CDR1 SGDLS and CDR2 YYNGEE. Trimming at V came to 8 bases and at J to 3 bases, leaving 19 bases not matched to a gene. The CDR3 sequence: CARLRQGIYSSDTEAFF. The CDR3 DNA is TGTGCCAGATTGAGACAGGGCATTTATAGTTCGGACACTGAAGCTTTCTTT.

This chain links TRBV27 with TRBJ1-2, with 8 bases matching TRBD1. Germline CDR1 reads MNHEY; CDR2 reads SMNVEV (reference sequence). The CDR3 totals 14 residues. Trimming took 6 bases from V and 1 from J; bases not matched to a gene: 4. The CDR3 bases are TGTGCCAGCAGCACCGGACAGGGTAACTATGGCTACACCTTC. This codes for CASSTGQGNYGYTF.

This clone was found once. Other DNA sequences in this specimen translate into the identical CDR3. The genes are TRBV28 and TRBJ2-7; D may be TRBD2 (6 bases). CDR3 length: 13 amino acids. The germline gives CDR1 MDHEN, CDR2 SYDVKM. V shed 4 bases and J shed 0 bases, with 7 bases lying between them. In DNA form, the CDR3 reads TGTGCCAGCAGTTCCGGGGGCTCCTACGAGCAGTACTTC. As protein: CASSSGGSYEQYF.

The chain has TRBV9 and TRBJ1-1, with TRBD1 as a possible D gene (6 bases). Between the trimmed V and J ends, which lost 3 bases and 6 bases, there was a span of 18 bases. Looked up from germline, CDR1 is SGDLS and CDR2 is YYNGEE. The CDR3 loop spans 15 amino acids. This chain's CDR3 is CASSGTGTPGAEAFF. DNA of the CDR3: TGTGCCAGCAGCGGAACCGGGACACCCGGGGCTGAAGCTTTCTTT.

The chain uses TRBV19 and TRBJ1-5, with TRBD1 identical over 8 bases. The V segment lost 7 bases and the J segment 7 bases; nucleotides outside the gene matches: 6. Germline-derived CDR1 and CDR2 are LNHDA and SQIVND (reference sequence). The CDR3 length is 13 residues. CDR3 nucleotides: TGTGCCAGTAACAGGGGGAAGGAACAGCCCCAGCATTTT. Translated: CASNRGKEQPQHF.